The sequence of this T cell receptor (beta chain) was determined in a study of blood T cell repertoires in COVID-19. Germline V gives CDR1 LGHDT, CDR2 YNNKEL (reference sequence). The CDR3 is 16 amino acids. The V and J ends lost 4 bases and 4 bases respectively, with 17 bases between them. Measured with immunoSEQ multiplex PCR; TCRdb has only the in-frame clones, and not every one. The table lists 270,000 or so clones, more than 75% of them singletons. This chain uses TRBV3-1 (or the pseudogene TRBV3-2) with TRBJ2-1; the D gene is possibly TRBD1 (5 bases). The sample consisted of peripheral blood. The TCR comes from a man aged 40-49 years with active or convalescent COVID-19. The DNA of the CDR3 is TGTGCCAGCAGCCGAAGAGGCCAGGACAATTACAATGAGCAGTTCTTC. Protein: CASSRRGQDNYNEQFF.